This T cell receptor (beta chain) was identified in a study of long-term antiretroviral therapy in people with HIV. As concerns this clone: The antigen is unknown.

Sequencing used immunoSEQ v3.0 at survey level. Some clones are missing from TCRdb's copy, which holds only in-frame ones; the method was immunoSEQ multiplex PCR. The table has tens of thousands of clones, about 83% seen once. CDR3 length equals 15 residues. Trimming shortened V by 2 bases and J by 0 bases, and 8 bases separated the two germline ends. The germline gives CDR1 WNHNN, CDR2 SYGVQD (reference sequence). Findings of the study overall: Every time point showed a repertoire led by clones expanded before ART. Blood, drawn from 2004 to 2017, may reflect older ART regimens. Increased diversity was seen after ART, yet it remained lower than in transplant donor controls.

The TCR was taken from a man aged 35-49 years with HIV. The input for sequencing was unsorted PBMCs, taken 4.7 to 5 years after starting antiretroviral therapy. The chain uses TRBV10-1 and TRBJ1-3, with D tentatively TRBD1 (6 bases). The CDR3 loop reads CASSEDRLSGNTIYF. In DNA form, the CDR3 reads TGCGCCAGCAGTGAGGACAGGCTCTCTGGAAACACCATATATTTT.